These 28 T cell receptor beta chains were sequenced from one sample in a study of cytomegalovirus exposure and HLA in healthy donors. The PCR ran on 60 Vbeta and 13 Jbeta primers. Assay used: immunoSEQ multiplex PCR; TCRdb lists only in-frame clones, some missing. The sample lists 140,000 to 150,000 clones, around four fifths seen once, with roughly 9.7% in the top ten. Material: PBMCs. Receptors were obtained from a woman aged 60 to 75 in good health and CMV-seropositive.

This chain uses TRBV27 with TRBJ2-5; a possible D gene is TRBD2 (6 bases). The J call may be wrong; the DNA end is better matched by TRBJ2-7. Germline V gives CDR1 MNHEY, CDR2 SMNVEV (reference sequence). The CDR3 loop spans 16 amino acids. CDR3 amino acids: CASRLAHAAGPYEQYF. In nucleotides, the CDR3 is TGTGCCAGCAGATTAGCCCACGCGGCGGGACCCTACGAGCAGTACTTC.

V and J are TRBV28 and TRBJ2-7; 7 positions match TRBD1. CDR1 is MDHEN and CDR2 is SYDVKM in the germline V gene. The J segment lost 0 bases and the V segment lost 5 bases, leaving 4 bases of the junction unmatched. CDR3 length: 14 residues. The CDR3 DNA follows: TGTGCCAGCAGTCTGGGACAGTCCTCCTACGAGCAGTACTTC. Translating it yields CASSLGQSSYEQYF.

The chain has TRBV27 and TRBJ1-1; D is ambiguous. CDR1 and CDR2 (germline): MNHEY, SMNVEV (reference sequence). Trimming took 2 bases from V and 1 from J, leaving 11 bases between them. The CDR3 extends over 15 amino acids. CDR3 nucleotides: TGTGCCAGCAGTTTAATGGTTGGAGGGAACACTGAAGCTTTCTTT. It specifies CASSLMVGGNTEAFF.

CDR3 loop: CASSPRGTISTDTQYF. Here the CDR3 DNA reads TGTGCCAGCAGCCCGAGAGGGACTATCAGCACAGATACGCAGTATTTT. V gene TRBV9 combines with J gene TRBJ2-3, with TRBD2 matching over 7 bases. The CDR3 has 16 residues. J gave up 0 bases and V 4 bases, and 8 bases lay outside the gene matches. The V gene's germline CDR1 is SGDLS and CDR2 YYNGEE.

The rearrangement uses TRBV7-2 and TRBJ2-3, with TRBD2 identical over 7 bases. The germline V gene encodes CDR1 SGHTA and CDR2 FQGNSA. This CDR3 spans 17 amino acids. Trimming cost V 1 base and J 3 bases; bases outside gene matches: 10. CDR3 in amino acids: CASSLDLRGDGTDTQYF. CDR3 in DNA: TGTGCCAGCAGCTTAGACCTACGGGGGGATGGGACAGATACGCAGTATTTT.

The V and J genes are TRBV28 and TRBJ2-1; D is perhaps TRBD1 (6 bases). CDR1 MDHEN and CDR2 SYDVKM come from the germline V gene. The ends were cut back, 6 bases at V and 4 bases at J, with 13 bases in the middle. There are 14 residues in the CDR3. This CDR3 is CASRPGTPYNEQFF. The CDR3, as DNA: TGTGCCAGCAGACCCGGGACACCGTACAATGAGCAGTTCTTC.

This clone was seen a single time. The chain is built from TRBV19 and TRBJ1-1; possible D gene TRBD1, 5 bases. Trimming took off 7 bases at V and 8 bases at J, with 14 bases between the two ends. This CDR3 region has 12 residues. The germline gives CDR1 LNHDA, CDR2 SQIVND (reference sequence). The CDR3 DNA follows: TGTGCCAGTATAACCCCGAGACAGGAAGCTTTCTTT. Translated: CASITPRQEAFF.

The chain uses TRBV5-1 and TRBJ2-7; 8 bases fit TRBD1. Trimming took 6 bases from V and 5 from J; bases not matched to a gene: 10. From germline, CDR1 is SGHRS and CDR2 YFSETQ. This CDR3 region has 14 residues. CDR3 sequence: CASTQGAVNDEQYF. The CDR3 DNA is TGCGCCAGCACCCAGGGGGCGGTTAACGACGAGCAGTACTTC. The variable domain in full, completed from reference TRBV5-1 and TRBJ2-7, reads KAGVTQTPRYLIKTRGQQVTLSCSPISGHRSVSWYQQTPGQGLQFLFEYFSETQRNKGNFPGRFSGRQFSNSRSEMNVSTLELGDSALYLCASTQGAVNDEQYFGPGTRLTVT.

The genes are TRBV6-1 and TRBJ1-2, with 11 bases that match TRBD1. Germline V gene lookup returns CDR1 MNHNS and CDR2 SASEGT. V was pared by 0 bases and J by 4 bases, with 4 bases of the junction left unmatched. This CDR3 contains 16 residues. The CDR3 DNA reads as TGTGCCAGCAGTGAAGCAATCGGACAGGGGGCCTATGGCTACACCTTC. This sequence encodes CASSEAIGQGAYGYTF.

There are a few counts of this clone. The chain uses TRBV5-4 and TRBJ2-5; tentative D call: TRBD2 (6 bases). Looked up from germline, CDR1 is SGHNT and CDR2 is YYREEE (reference sequence). V lost 2 bases and J 5 bases, leaving 13 bases between the germline ends. The length of the CDR3 is 14 residues. The CDR3 is CASSFRRDSETQYF. Here the CDR3 DNA reads TGTGCCAGCAGCTTTCGGAGGGATTCGGAGACCCAGTACTTC.

This clone showed up just a few times. V gene TRBV5-1 combines with J gene TRBJ2-1; TRBD1 agrees at 7 bases. The CDR3 runs 12 residues. J was trimmed by 8 bases and V by 5 bases; bases with no gene match: 4. The germline V gene encodes CDR1 SGHRS and CDR2 YFSETQ. CDR3 residues: CASRIGGDEQFF. The CDR3 DNA follows: TGCGCCAGCAGGATAGGGGGCGATGAGCAGTTCTTC.

The chain employs TRBV4-3 and TRBJ2-3; the D gene is possibly TRBD2 (6 bases). The germline V and J ends were trimmed by 1 base and 2 bases, with 10 bases remaining between them. The CDR3 runs to 15 residues. Germline CDR1 reads LGHNA; CDR2 reads YSLEER. The CDR3 region is CASSQARLVTDTQYF. The CDR3 nucleotides read TGCGCCAGCAGCCAAGCGAGACTAGTCACAGATACGCAGTATTTT.

This clone was seen a single time. The genes are TRBV28 and TRBJ2-7; 14 positions match TRBD2. The CDR3 totals 17 residues. With 2 bases clipped from V and 2 bases from J, the junction kept 5 bases outside the gene matches. The germline V gene encodes CDR1 MDHEN and CDR2 SYDVKM. The CDR3 is CASSLGTSGSWTYEQYF. CDR3 sequence (DNA): TGTGCCAGCAGTTTAGGGACTAGCGGGAGTTGGACCTACGAGCAGTACTTC.

The gene calls are TRBV6-1 and TRBJ1-2; TRBD1 agrees at 10 bases. The CDR3 spans 16 residues. Germline assignment: CDR1 MNHNS and CDR2 SASEGT. Trimming at V came to 3 bases and at J to 3 bases, leaving 7 bases not matched to a gene. The CDR3: CASSEMTGGADYGYTF. DNA of the CDR3: TGTGCCAGCAGTGAGATGACAGGGGGCGCCGACTATGGCTACACCTTC.

The table lists this clone with a count of one. This chain uses TRBV7-2 with TRBJ2-5; 9 bases line up with TRBD1. The germline gives CDR1 SGHTA, CDR2 FQGNSA. The CDR3 has 13 amino acids. The V gene end was trimmed by 5 bases and the J gene end by 5 bases; junction bases not matched to a gene: 3. CDR3 residues: CASSNDRGETQYF. The CDR3 DNA reads TGTGCCAGCAGCAATGACAGGGGGGAGACCCAGTACTTC.

V and J are TRBV15 and TRBJ2-7, with D possibly TRBD1 on 7 matching bases. V was shortened by 6 bases and J by 3 bases, with 18 bases between the two germline ends. Germline assignment: CDR1 LNHNV and CDR2 YYDKDF (reference sequence). The CDR3 is 15 amino acids. The CDR3 coding sequence is TGTGCCACCAGTCGCCCAGGGGGGTTCAACTACGAGCAGTACTTC. It codes for CATSRPGGFNYEQYF.

The chain couples TRBV19 to TRBJ2-7, with D perhaps TRBD2 (6 bases). Germline CDR1 is LNHDA and CDR2 is SQIVND (reference sequence). This CDR3 is 14 amino acids long. Trimming removed 9 bases at V and 2 bases at J, with 17 bases between. CDR3 bases: TGTGCCAGCCAAGGGGTAGCGGAGACCTACGAGCAGTACTTC. This codes for CASQGVAETYEQYF.

This sequence joins TRBV7-8 and TRBJ2-3, with TRBD2 matching over 8 bases. The CDR3 length is 16 residues. Trimming at V came to 1 base and at J to 3 bases, leaving 6 bases not matched to a gene. Germline assignment: CDR1 SGHVS and CDR2 FQNEAQ. In nucleotides, the CDR3 is TGTGCCAGCAGCTTAGGCCCAGCGGGAGCTACAGATACGCAGTATTTT. This codes for CASSLGPAGATDTQYF.

The CDR3 region has the DNA TGTGCCAGCAGCTCCGGGACAGACTACGAGCAGTACTTC. It is translated as CASSSGTDYEQYF. The genes are TRBV6-5 and TRBJ2-7, with 7 bases fitting TRBD1. V lost 6 bases to trimming and J lost 3 bases; unmatched junction nucleotides: 5. The CDR3 sequence is 13 residues long. Germline-derived CDR1 and CDR2 are MNHEY and SVGAGI.

In its sample, this clone was seen a few times. The rearrangement uses TRBV7-9 and TRBJ1-1; possible D gene TRBD1, 5 bases. The CDR3 contains 13 residues. Trimming pared 8 bases from V and 7 bases from J, leaving 17 bases between. The germline gives CDR1 SEHNR, CDR2 FQNEAQ (reference sequence). The CDR3 DNA is TGTGCCAGCCAAGGGGAAACCCGTTATGAAGCTTTCTTT. It encodes CASQGETRYEAFF.

CDR3 region: CASSLTGAHEQYF. The CDR3 bases are TGTGCCAGCAGTTTGACAGGAGCCCACGAGCAGTACTTC. The V gene is TRBV27, the J gene TRBJ2-7, with D possibly matching TRBD1 (6 bases). The CDR3 spans 13 residues. Trimming removed 3 bases from V and 5 bases from J, with 11 bases in between. Germline V gene data show CDR1 as MNHEY and CDR2 as SMNVEV (reference sequence).

The V and J genes are TRBV11-2 and TRBJ2-1; 7 bases match TRBD1. V gave up 5 bases and J gave up 8 bases; unmatched junction bases: 6. In germline, CDR1 is SGHAT, CDR2 FQNNGV. This CDR3 contains 13 residues. CDR3 sequence (DNA): TGTGCCAGCAGCCGAACAGGGGACGATGAGCAGTTCTTC. Residues: CASSRTGDDEQFF.

The chain has TRBV5-8 and TRBJ1-2; 7 positions agree with TRBD1. Trimming took 4 bases from V and 2 from J; bases not matched to a gene: 2. Germline assignment: CDR1 SGHTS and CDR2 YDEGEE. The CDR3 is 13 residues long. The CDR3 DNA is TGTGCCAGCAGCCTACAGGGGAACTATGGCTACACCTTC. Protein: CASSLQGNYGYTF.

The gene calls are TRBV7-8 and TRBJ2-1, with 11 bases lining up with TRBD2. The germline CDR1 and CDR2 sequences are SGHVS and FQNEAQ. The J segment lost 3 bases and the V segment lost 1 base, leaving 5 bases of the junction unmatched. The CDR3 loop spans 17 amino acids. The CDR3 DNA sequence: TGTGCCAGCAGCTTAGGGCTAGCGGGAGGCTTCTACAATGAGCAGTTCTTC. Translation: CASSLGLAGGFYNEQFF. Full variable domain (missing parts from reference TRBV7-8 and TRBJ2-1): GAGVSQSPRYKVAKRGQDVALRCDPISGHVSLFWYQQALGQGPEFLTYFQNEAQLDKSGLPSDRFFAERPEGSVSTLKIQRTQQEDSAVYLCASSLGLAGGFYNEQFFGPGTRLTVL.

The gene calls are TRBV4-2 and TRBJ1-1, with 8 bases matching TRBD1. Per the germline V gene, CDR1 is LGHNA and CDR2 is YNFKEQ. CDR3 length equals 16 residues. The V gene end was trimmed by 5 bases and the J gene end by 0 bases; junction bases not matched to a gene: 8. CDR3 residues: CASSTRQGSMNTEAFF. The DNA for the CDR3 is TGTGCCAGCAGCACCCGACAGGGGAGCATGAACACTGAAGCTTTCTTT.

The gene calls are TRBV6-5 and TRBJ1-1; 7 positions match TRBD1. Germline trimming cut 7 bases from V and 0 bases from J; bases unmatched to any gene: 8. Germline values: CDR1 MNHEY, CDR2 SVGAGI. The CDR3 loop spans 15 amino acids. CDR3 nucleotide sequence: TGTGCCAGCAACCCAAGGGGACAGCTGAACACTGAAGCTTTCTTT. Translation: CASNPRGQLNTEAFF.

This clone has only one observation. This chain connects TRBV7-2 to TRBJ2-7; TRBD2 matches at 9 bases. V lost 5 bases and J lost 6; bases outside the gene matches: 11. Germline CDR1 reads SGHTA; CDR2 reads FQGNSA. The length of the CDR3 is 15 residues. The CDR3 is CASSPGGTSLREQYF. The CDR3 nucleotides are TGTGCCAGCAGCCCGGGAGGGACTAGCCTCCGCGAGCAGTACTTC. The full variable domain, completed using reference TRBV7-2 and TRBJ2-7, is GAGVSQSPSNKVTEKGKDVELRCDPISGHTALYWYRQSLGQGLEFLIYFQGNSAPDKSGLPSDRFSAERTGGSVSTLTIQRTQQEDSAVYLCASSPGGTSLREQYFGPGTRLTVT.

The rearrangement links TRBV6-5 to TRBJ2-5; 7 bases align to TRBD1. The end of the DNA aligns better with TRBJ2-7, so the J call may be wrong. Per the germline V gene, CDR1 is MNHEY and CDR2 is SVGAGI. The CDR3 has 14 amino acids. CDR3 residues: CASSFTGARYEQYF. Written as DNA, the CDR3 is TGTGCCAGCAGTTTCACAGGGGCCCGCTACGAGCAGTACTTC.